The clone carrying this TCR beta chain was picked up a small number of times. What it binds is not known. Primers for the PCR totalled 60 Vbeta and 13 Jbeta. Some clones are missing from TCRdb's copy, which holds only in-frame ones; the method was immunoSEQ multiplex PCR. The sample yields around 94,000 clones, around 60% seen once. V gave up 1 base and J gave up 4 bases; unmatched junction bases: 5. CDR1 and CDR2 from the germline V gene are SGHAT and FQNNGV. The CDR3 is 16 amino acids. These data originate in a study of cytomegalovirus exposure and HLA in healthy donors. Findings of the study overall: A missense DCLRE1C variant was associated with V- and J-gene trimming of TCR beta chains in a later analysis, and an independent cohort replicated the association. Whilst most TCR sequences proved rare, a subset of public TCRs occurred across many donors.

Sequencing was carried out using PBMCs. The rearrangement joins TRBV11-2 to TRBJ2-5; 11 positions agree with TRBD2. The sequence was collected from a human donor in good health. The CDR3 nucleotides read TGTGCCAGCAGCTTAGGGACTAGCGGGTTTATAGAGACCCAGTACTTC. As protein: CASSLGTSGFIETQYF.